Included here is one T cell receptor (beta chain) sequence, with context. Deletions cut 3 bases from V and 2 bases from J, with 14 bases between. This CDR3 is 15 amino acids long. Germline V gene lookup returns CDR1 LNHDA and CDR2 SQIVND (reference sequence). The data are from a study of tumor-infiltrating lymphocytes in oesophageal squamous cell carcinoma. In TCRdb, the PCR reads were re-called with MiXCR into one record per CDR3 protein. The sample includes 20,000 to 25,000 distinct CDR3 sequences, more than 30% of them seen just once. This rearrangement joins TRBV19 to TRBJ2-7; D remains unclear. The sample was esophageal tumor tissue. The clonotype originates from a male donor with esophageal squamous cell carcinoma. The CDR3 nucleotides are TGTGCCAGTAGTATTGCTGGAAGAGCTGCCTACGAGCAGTACTTC. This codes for CASSIAGRAAYEQYF.